This TCR beta chain was sequenced during a study of T-cell reconstitution after alpha-beta-depleted transplantation in children. Notes on this clonotype: Its antigen is still unknown.

Germline V gene data show CDR1 as DFQATT and CDR2 as SNEGSKA (reference sequence). The V and J ends lost 5 bases and 4 bases, in that order; junction bases with no gene match: 11. The CDR3 spans 17 residues. Unique molecular identifiers were used in preparing the TCRbeta library. TCRdb reanalysed the PCR reads using MiXCR and keeps one entry per CDR3 protein. The sample has 330,000 or so distinct CDR3 sequences; roughly a tenth are singletons. Whole-study findings and limits: The high TCRbeta diversity at day 60 in some patients came from surviving recipient T cells and thymic progenitors. Newly produced T cells mostly provided counts and TCRbeta diversity after one year, as hyperexpanded clones declined. By about two months after transplant, alpha-beta T cells reportedly arose from several hundred graft clones that had expanded.

The receptor's source is a boy under three years old with acute myeloid leukemia, due to receive a stem cell transplant. The J gene is TRBJ2-1, the V gene TRBV20-1; 13 nucleotides agree with TRBD2. The starting material was PBMCs, obtained before TCRalphabeta/CD19-depleted stem cell transplant. CDR3 in DNA: TGCAGTGCTCTCACTAGCGGGGGGGAGTACGGATACAATGAGCAGTTCTTC. This sequence encodes CSALTSGGEYGYNEQFF.